This T cell receptor beta chain emerged from a study of cytomegalovirus exposure and HLA in healthy donors. The CDR3 extends over 15 amino acids. Germline CDR1 LGHNA, CDR2 YNFKEQ. The ends were cut back, 0 bases at V and 2 bases at J, with 8 bases in the middle. PCR amplification relied on 60 Vbeta primers (plus 13 Jbeta primers). The repertoire was sequenced with immunoSEQ multiplex PCR; TCRdb's copy has only in-frame clones and lacks some. The sample shows hundreds of thousands of clones, around 89% of them seen only once. The receptor was derived from a woman between 18 and 29 years old in good health and CMV-seronegative. The sample was PBMCs. The V call is TRBV4-2, the J call TRBJ2-4; D is ambiguous. CDR3 region: CASSQDLVSKNIQYF. CDR3 nucleotide sequence: TGTGCCAGCAGCCAAGACTTAGTATCCAAAAACATTCAGTACTTC.